This is a list of T cell receptor beta chains from one sample in a study of blood T cell repertoires in COVID-19. Profiled with immunoSEQ multiplex PCR; TCRdb holds only in-frame clones, not every one. The sample holds around 260,000 clones, around 80% seen once. Source material: peripheral blood. The receptors derive from a man in his 60s with acute or convalescent COVID-19. Each CDR3 is given with its conserved first and last residue. A D gene is named only where the DNA matches it firmly.

d_call	v_call	j_call	cdr3_aa
-	TRBV7-8	TRBJ1-3	CASSPRHPGAGNTIYF
-	TRBV3-1/TRBV3-2	TRBJ2-7	CASSLGDEQYF
TRBD1	TRBV5-4	TRBJ2-5	CASSLARGRGETQYF
-	TRBV29-1	TRBJ1-2	CSAGHPANYGYTF
TRBD2	TRBV6-7	TRBJ2-4	CASRTLAGAKNIQYF
TRBD1	TRBV5-1	TRBJ2-3	CASSSGQGKDTQYF
-	TRBV2	TRBJ2-2	CASRGAQVPGELFF
-	TRBV21-1	TRBJ2-2	CASSKEKTGRLSGTGELFF
TRBD2	TRBV5-4	TRBJ2-7	CASSLLASGRVREYF
-	TRBV5-1	TRBJ1-6	CASSLANDYYNSPLHF
TRBD1	TRBV19	TRBJ2-1	CASRDTGGKNEQFF
-	TRBV2	TRBJ1-2	CATQGNYGYTF
-	TRBV2	TRBJ2-7	CASSEGSRGYEQYF
-	TRBV7-9	TRBJ2-7	CASSDSVFNQQYF
-	TRBV6-1	TRBJ1-3	CAIRSSRAGNTIYF
-	TRBV7-6	TRBJ1-5	CASSLEQGEGDQPQHF
TRBD2	TRBV4-3	TRBJ2-5	CASSPSSSGIQAETQYF
TRBD1	TRBV7-9	TRBJ1-4	CASSPGQTNEKLFF
-	TRBV3-1/TRBV3-2	TRBJ2-2	CASSQEGGSGELFF
-	TRBV28	TRBJ2-1	CASSLGQSSGEQFF
TRBD1	TRBV2	TRBJ2-2	CASSRDRGRIGELFF
-	TRBV5-1	TRBJ2-7	CASSSRTTSYEQYF
-	TRBV2	TRBJ2-7	CASREGLAVSEQYF
-	TRBV7-2	TRBJ1-6	CASSLDAGRDSPLHF
-	TRBV7-8	TRBJ1-2	CASRGPDYDYGYTF
-	TRBV4-1	TRBJ1-2	CASSQVGQAGSYGYTF
-	TRBV9	TRBJ1-1	CASSVAGSTPSGNTEAFF
-	TRBV3-1/TRBV3-2	TRBJ1-1	CASSQVQVNTEAFF
-	TRBV29-1	TRBJ2-7	CSVWTGGGDEQYF
-	TRBV19	TRBJ1-3	CASSSRQVLSGNTIYF
TRBD1	TRBV30	TRBJ1-1	CAWNRGFGGTEAFF
-	TRBV30	TRBJ1-1	CAWSIGHSRRNTEAFF
-	TRBV5-1	TRBJ2-7	CASSKPGLASYEQYF
-	TRBV5-6	TRBJ2-5	CASSLAGGSETQYF
TRBD2	TRBV11-3	TRBJ2-7	CASSFQTSGGSYEQYF
TRBD1	TRBV2	TRBJ2-1	CASAGGPYNEQFF
TRBD2	TRBV6-5	TRBJ2-1	CASRTSGIDEQFF
-	TRBV4-1	TRBJ1-4	CASSQDGFGEKLFF
-	TRBV20-1	TRBJ1-5	CSASGRVNQPQHF
TRBD1	TRBV6-5	TRBJ2-7	CASSPDRGPDEQYF
-	TRBV28	TRBJ2-3	CASSLSGAQSTDTQYF
-	TRBV6-5	TRBJ2-6	CASSYRGANVLTF
TRBD1	TRBV27	TRBJ2-7	CASSLRAPYGDRSTYEQYF
-	TRBV12-3/TRBV12-4	TRBJ2-1	CASSLRDSQFF